One sample yielded the 3 T cell receptor beta chains listed below, sequenced in a study of yellow fever vaccine responses in identical twins. TCRdb ran MiXCR on the RT-PCR reads and lists one entry per CDR3 protein. The sample holds fewer than 3,000 distinct CDR3 sequences, less than 85% seen once. The sequencing used T cells from blood (PBMCs), unsorted or a sorted subset (not recorded which), collected before or after yellow fever vaccination (not recorded which). Receptors were obtained from a woman aged 18 to 35 who received the yellow fever vaccine.

In DNA form, the CDR3 reads TGTGCCAGTAGTCTCAACTACGAGCAGTACTTC. It codes for CASSLNYEQYF. The chain joins TRBV19 to TRBJ2-7; D is uncertain. The CDR3 covers 11 residues. Germline V gene lookup returns CDR1 LNHDA and CDR2 SQIVND (reference sequence). Trimming cost V 5 bases and J 3 bases, with 5 bases left between them.

A few counts support this clonotype. The chain links TRBV7-9 to TRBJ2-1; D is undetermined. The V end lost 3 bases, the J end lost 0 bases, and 3 bases lay between the germline ends. Germline-derived CDR1 and CDR2 are SEHNR and FQNEAQ (reference sequence). The CDR3 spans 13 residues. CDR3: CASSLGSYNEQFF. As DNA, the CDR3 is TGTGCCAGCAGCTTGGGCTCCTACAATGAGCAGTTCTTC.

The genes are TRBV11-1 and TRBJ2-7; no reliable D call. Germline CDR1 is SGHAT and CDR2 is FQDESV (reference sequence). Trimming shortened V by 5 bases and J by 1 base, and 18 bases separated the two germline ends. This CDR3 contains 16 residues. The CDR3 here is CASSHPDSRVSYEQYF. The CDR3 coding sequence is TGTGCCAGCAGCCACCCTGACTCCCGAGTTTCCTACGAGCAGTACTTC.